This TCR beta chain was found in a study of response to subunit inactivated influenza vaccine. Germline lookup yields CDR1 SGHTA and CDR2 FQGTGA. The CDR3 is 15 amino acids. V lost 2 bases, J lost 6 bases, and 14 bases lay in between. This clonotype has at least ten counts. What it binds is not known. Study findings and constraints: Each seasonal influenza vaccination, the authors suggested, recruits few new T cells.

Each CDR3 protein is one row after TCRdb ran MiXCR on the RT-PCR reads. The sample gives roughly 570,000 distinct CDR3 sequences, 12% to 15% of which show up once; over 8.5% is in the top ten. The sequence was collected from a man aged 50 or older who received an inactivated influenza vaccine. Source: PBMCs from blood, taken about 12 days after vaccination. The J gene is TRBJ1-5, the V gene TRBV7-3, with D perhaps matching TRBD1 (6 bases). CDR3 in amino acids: CASSLRAGDTQPQHF. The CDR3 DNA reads TGTGCCAGCAGCTTACGGGCGGGGGACACTCAGCCCCAGCATTTT.